Below, 28 T cell receptor beta chains from the same sample are listed, as sequenced in a study of vaccination effects on CD4 cells after COVID-19. Profiled with immunoSEQ multiplex PCR; TCRdb holds only in-frame clones, not every one. This table has 15,000 or so clones, approximately 80% appearing once. Under the ViraFEST assay, PBMC were stimulated with viral peptide pools so that antigen-specific CD4+ T cells expanded. Sequencing was performed afterwards. Cells that had been cultured for approximately ten days were the source of isolated CD4+ T cells. Participants got two doses of BNT162b2 or mRNA-1273 vaccine. For these receptors, no antigen is known. The sample was CD4+ T cells from PBMCs cultured with HCoV-NL63 spike peptides, taken after COVID-19 vaccination. These receptors were obtained from a human donor who received a COVID-19 vaccine.

The genes are TRBV28 and TRBJ1-1; no clear D. Germline CDR1 MDHEN, CDR2 SYDVKM. The CDR3 runs to 13 residues. Deletions cut 8 bases from V and 5 bases from J, with 15 bases between. CDR3 sequence: CASCRWGGTEAFF. The CDR3 DNA reads TGTGCCAGCTGCCGATGGGGAGGGACTGAAGCTTTCTTT.

J is TRBJ1-1 and V is TRBV4-1, with 7 positions matching TRBD1. Per the germline V gene, CDR1 is MGHRA and CDR2 is YSYEKL. The J segment lost 1 base and the V segment lost 3 bases, leaving 2 bases of the junction unmatched. The CDR3 loop spans 14 amino acids. The CDR3: CASSHGTANTEAFF. The CDR3 bases are TGCGCCAGCAGCCATGGGACAGCGAACACTGAAGCTTTCTTT.

This clone appeared once. The rearrangement links TRBV6-2 or TRBV6-3 to TRBJ2-5; unclear D gene. The germline CDR1 and CDR2 sequences are MNHEY and SVGEGT. The CDR3 is 14 residues long. V gave up 2 bases and J gave up 7 bases, with 14 bases separating them. CDR3 sequence (DNA): TGTGCCAGCAGTTACACGGCTAAACAGTCGACCCAGTACTTC. Translation: CASSYTAKQSTQYF.

The CDR3 region is CASSLGATEQFF. CDR3 coding DNA: TGTGCCAGCAGCTTAGGGGCCACTGAGCAGTTCTTC. The V gene is TRBV5-5, the J gene TRBJ2-1; tentatively, D is TRBD1 (5 bases). Germline lookup yields CDR1 SGHKS and CDR2 YYEKEE (reference sequence). The CDR3 is 12 residues long. V lost 2 bases to trimming and J lost 9 bases, with 9 bases between them.

The chain recombines TRBV3-1 (or the pseudogene TRBV3-2) with TRBJ2-1; 8 positions agree with TRBD1. V shed 3 bases and J 9 bases; nucleotides not matched to a gene: 4. Germline lookup yields CDR1 LGHDT and CDR2 YNNKEL (reference sequence). CDR3 length: 13 residues. The CDR3 nucleotides are TGTGCCAGCAGCCAGCAGGGGGCGGGTGAGCAGTTCTTC. Amino acids: CASSQQGAGEQFF.

The CDR3 nucleotides are TGTGCCTGGAGAACGACAGAGTACACTGAAGCTTTCTTT. It translates to CAWRTTEYTEAFF. The chain joins TRBV30 to TRBJ1-1; perhaps TRBD1 as D (5 bases). The germline gives CDR1 GTSNPN, CDR2 SVGIG (reference sequence). V was clipped by 3 bases and J by 3 bases, with 11 bases between them. The CDR3 is made up of 13 amino acids.

CDR3 in amino acids: CASSSPGQGGEGAFF. The DNA for the CDR3 is TGTGCCAGCAGTTCACCGGGACAGGGGGGGGAGGGAGCTTTCTTT. V and J are TRBV6-5 and TRBJ1-1, with 11 bases lining up with TRBD1. The germline V gene encodes CDR1 MNHEY and CDR2 SVGAGI. The CDR3 spans 15 residues. V shed 4 bases, J shed 10 bases, and the junction held 11 bases outside the gene matches.

In its sample, this clone was seen once. V usage is TRBV19 and J usage is TRBJ1-5; D perhaps matches TRBD1 (5 bases). There are 14 residues in the CDR3. The germline V and J ends were trimmed by 10 bases and 5 bases, with 18 bases remaining between them. Germline V gene lookup returns CDR1 LNHDA and CDR2 SQIVND (reference sequence). The CDR3 loop is CATKGRQTDQPQHF. In DNA form, the CDR3 reads TGTGCCACCAAGGGTAGACAGACCGATCAGCCCCAGCATTTT.

In its sample, this clone was seen a few times. The chain links TRBV4-2 to TRBJ2-1; D gene unclear. CDR1 and CDR2 from the germline V gene are LGHNA and YNFKEQ. This CDR3 has 12 residues. The ends were cut back, 0 bases at V and 12 bases at J, with 9 bases in the middle. CDR3 amino acids: CASSQDRSTQFF. CDR3 bases: TGTGCCAGCAGCCAAGATCGGTCTACGCAGTTCTTC.

V gene TRBV2 combines with J gene TRBJ1-4; D is perhaps TRBD1 (5 bases). The CDR3 totals 13 residues. The V and J ends lost 6 bases and 7 bases respectively, with 12 bases between them. The germline gives CDR1 SNHLY, CDR2 FYNNEI. CDR3 loop: CASRGELGEKLFF. In DNA, the CDR3 is TGTGCCAGCAGGGGGGAACTGGGTGAAAAACTGTTTTTT.

The chain recombines TRBV5-1 with TRBJ2-3; 7 bases agree with TRBD2. The CDR3 has 18 amino acids. Germline loops: CDR1 SGHRS, CDR2 YFSETQ. The V segment lost 0 bases and the J segment 2 bases; nucleotides outside the gene matches: 12. The chain's CDR3 is CASSLGTRDGSHTDTQYF. For the CDR3, the DNA is TGCGCCAGCAGCTTGGGGACTAGGGACGGTTCACACACAGATACGCAGTATTTT. Supplemented by reference TRBV5-1 and TRBJ2-3, the full variable domain reads KAGVTQTPRYLIKTRGQQVTLSCSPISGHRSVSWYQQTPGQGLQFLFEYFSETQRNKGNFPGRFSGRQFSNSRSEMNVSTLELGDSALYLCASSLGTRDGSHTDTQYFGPGTRLTVL.

The CDR3 sequence is CASSPWGGSYNEQFF. CDR3 nucleotide sequence: TGCGCCAGCAGCCCGTGGGGGGGGTCCTACAATGAGCAGTTCTTC. This chain connects TRBV4-1 to TRBJ2-1, with TRBD2 matching 7 bases. CDR1 and CDR2 (germline): MGHRA, YSYEKL. CDR3 size: 15 residues. Trimming cost V 4 bases and J 1 base; bases outside gene matches: 4.

The chain couples TRBV5-5 to TRBJ1-2; D not certain. Germline assignment: CDR1 SGHKS and CDR2 YYEKEE (reference sequence). V gave up 3 bases and J gave up 4 bases, with 10 bases separating them. This CDR3 region has 13 residues. The CDR3 loop is CASSSQVFYGYTF. DNA for the CDR3: TGTGCCAGCAGCTCCCAGGTATTCTATGGCTACACCTTC.

The gene calls are TRBV5-5 and TRBJ1-2; the match to TRBD1 covers 7 bases. CDR1 and CDR2 (germline): SGHKS, YYEKEE (reference sequence). The length of the CDR3 is 15 residues. The V segment lost 7 bases and the J segment 4 bases; nucleotides outside the gene matches: 13. The chain's CDR3 is CASRPMGRTGYGYTF. CDR3 coding DNA: TGTGCCAGCCGGCCGATGGGCCGGACAGGCTATGGCTACACCTTC.

The chain uses TRBV6-1 and TRBJ2-1; 14 nucleotides align to TRBD2. Germline V gene sequence: CDR1 MNHNS, CDR2 SASEGT. This CDR3 is 18 amino acids long. V was clipped by 4 bases and J by 7 bases; unmatched bases: 12. The CDR3 nucleotides are TGTGCCAGCAGTGGCGGGACTAGCGGGAGTAGGTTTAAAAATGAGCAGTTCTTC. As protein: CASSGGTSGSRFKNEQFF.

The chain links TRBV4-1 to TRBJ1-5, with no clear D. Germline-derived CDR1 and CDR2 are MGHRA and YSYEKL. The CDR3 is made up of 13 amino acids. Trimming removed 0 bases from V and 6 bases from J, with 6 bases in between. The CDR3 reads CASSQERIQPQHF. In DNA form, the CDR3 reads TGCGCCAGCAGCCAAGAAAGGATTCAGCCCCAGCATTTT.

Only one count was recorded for this clone. The rearrangement joins TRBV6-6 to TRBJ1-5, with 11 bases lining up with TRBD1. The germline CDR1 and CDR2 sequences are MNHNY and SVGAGI (reference sequence). The CDR3 totals 17 residues. Germline trimming cut 5 bases from V and 4 bases from J; bases unmatched to any gene: 10. CDR3 nucleotide sequence: TGTGCCAGCAGTCCTCGGCGGGGGACAGGGGGAAATCAGCCCCAGCATTTT. It specifies CASSPRRGTGGNQPQHF.

The CDR3 sequence is CASSLDASVGTDTQYF. The CDR3 DNA reads as TGCGCCAGCAGTCTCGATGCTAGCGTGGGCACAGATACGCAGTATTTT. The chain uses TRBV5-1 and TRBJ2-3; D may be TRBD2 (6 bases). Per the germline V gene, CDR1 is SGHRS and CDR2 is YFSETQ. Trimming left V 5 bases short and J 1 base short, with 17 bases between. The CDR3 sequence is 16 residues long.

J is TRBJ2-4 and V is TRBV5-6; D is unresolved. V shed 4 bases and J shed 0 bases, with 11 bases lying between them. The CDR3 has 15 residues. Germline V CDR1 and CDR2: SGHDT, YYEEEE. The CDR3 DNA reads as TGTGCCAGCAGCCCACAGCTCCTAGCCAAAAACATTCAGTACTTC. Its protein is CASSPQLLAKNIQYF.

This CDR3 is CASSLGQGGSREQYF. In nucleotides, the CDR3 is TGTGCCAGCAGCTTGGGACAGGGGGGGTCTAGGGAGCAGTACTTC. The V gene is TRBV7-2, the J gene TRBJ2-7; 11 bases fit TRBD1. Germline lookup yields CDR1 SGHTA and CDR2 FQGNSA. V lost 3 bases and J lost 7; bases outside the gene matches: 8. The CDR3 consists of 15 residues.

This rearrangement joins TRBV2 to TRBJ2-2; no firm D call. The length of the CDR3 is 13 residues. Deletions cut 3 bases from V and 10 bases from J, with 12 bases between. Germline CDR1 reads SNHLY; CDR2 reads FYNNEI. CDR3 amino acids: CASSEADKVELFF. The CDR3 region has the DNA TGTGCCAGCAGTGAGGCAGACAAGGTGGAGCTGTTTTTT.

In DNA, the CDR3 is TGTGCCAGCAGCTCGGCGGGGGCAGATACTTTCTTT. Translated: CASSSAGADTFF. V and J are TRBV5-6 and TRBJ1-1; possible D gene TRBD1, 6 bases. Trimming cost V 3 bases and J 12 bases, with 15 bases left between them. Germline loops: CDR1 SGHDT, CDR2 YYEEEE. The CDR3 has 12 amino acids.

The V and J genes are TRBV2 and TRBJ1-5, with D uncertain. The CDR3 spans 12 residues. V lost 3 bases and J 6 bases, leaving 6 bases between the germline ends. Germline loops: CDR1 SNHLY, CDR2 FYNNEI. The CDR3 region is CASSEEVQPQHF. For the CDR3, the DNA is TGTGCCAGCAGTGAGGAGGTTCAGCCCCAGCATTTT.

V usage is TRBV11-2 and J usage is TRBJ2-1; the match to TRBD1 covers 9 bases. J gave up 6 bases and V 4 bases, and 19 bases lay outside the gene matches. The CDR3 contains 19 residues. Germline V gives CDR1 SGHAT, CDR2 FQNNGV. CDR3 sequence: CASSSDLPRDRARGNEQFF. For the CDR3, the DNA is TGTGCCAGCAGCTCGGACCTACCCCGGGACAGGGCGCGCGGCAATGAGCAGTTCTTC.

This clone was picked up a small number of times. This rearrangement joins TRBV29-1 to TRBJ1-1; the D gene is possibly TRBD1 (5 bases). Germline CDR1 and CDR2: SQVTM and ANQGSEA. CDR3 length: 14 residues. The V end lost 4 bases, the J end lost 0 bases, and 12 bases lay between the germline ends. CDR3 nucleotides: TGCAGCGTTGTGGGAGGGACGGTGAACACTGAAGCTTTCTTT. Translated: CSVVGGTVNTEAFF.

V gene TRBV10-3 combines with J gene TRBJ1-2, with 10 nucleotides matching TRBD1. Germline CDR1 is ENHRY and CDR2 is SYGVKD. CDR3 length equals 14 residues. V shed 8 bases, J shed 2 bases, and the junction held 5 bases outside the gene matches. CDR3 nucleotides: TGTGCCATCTACGGGACAGGGGCCAACTATGGCTACACCTTC. Protein sequence: CAIYGTGANYGYTF.

V is TRBV14 and J is TRBJ1-1, with 8 nucleotides matching TRBD1. CDR1 is SGHDN and CDR2 is FVKESK in the germline V gene. This CDR3 has 11 residues. J gave up 11 bases and V 4 bases, and 3 bases lay outside the gene matches. The CDR3 sequence: CASSLDRVAFF. The CDR3, as DNA: TGTGCCAGCAGCCTGGACAGGGTGGCTTTCTTT.

The chain couples TRBV20-1 to TRBJ2-1; D is unclear. This CDR3 has 10 amino acids. Trimming shortened V by 6 bases and J by 7 bases, and 7 bases separated the two germline ends. Germline V gene lookup returns CDR1 DFQATT and CDR2 SNEGSKA (reference sequence). In DNA form, the CDR3 reads TGCAGTGCCTTCTTTAATGAGCAGTTCTTC. Amino acid sequence: CSAFFNEQFF.